These T cell receptor beta chains were read from a single sample in a study of post-analysis software for immune sequencing data. Via MiXCR, TCRdb re-called the PCR reads, giving one row per CDR3 protein. The sample has 750,000 to 950,000 distinct CDR3 sequences, around 53% seen once; the top ten hold about 4.8%. Material: blood. Receptors originate from a girl aged 5-17 years with multiple sclerosis. Both conserved end residues are part of each CDR3. D genes are given only for firm matches. Clone size is shown for a subset of rows, as once, few, many or a class of expanded clone.

size,J,D,V,DNA,CDR3
NA,TRBJ2-1,TRBD1,TRBV12-3/TRBV12-4,TGTGCCAGCAGTTTATGGGACAGGGGCTACAATGAGCAGTTCTTC,CASSLWDRGYNEQFF
NA,TRBJ2-7,NA,TRBV29-1,TGCAGCGTCGTCGAAGGGGTGGACGAGCAGTACTTC,CSVVEGVDEQYF
once,TRBJ2-2,TRBD1,TRBV29-1,TGCAGCGTTGGGACAGGGGGCTATCACGGGGAGCTGTTTTTT,CSVGTGGYHGELFF
few,TRBJ2-7,NA,TRBV12-3/TRBV12-4,TGTGCCAGCAGTACACGACGACCGGGAGAGCAGTACTTC,CASSTRRPGEQYF
NA,TRBJ2-1,TRBD1,TRBV6-1,TGTGCCAGCAGTGGACCAGGCCAGGGGGCTAGCAATGAGCAGTTCTTC,CASSGPGQGASNEQFF
NA,TRBJ1-2,TRBD1,TRBV20-1,TGCAGTGCTAGAGATGATGGCCAAGGACAGGGTAAAGGCTACACCTTC,CSARDDGQGQGKGYTF
few,TRBJ1-2,NA,TRBV6-6,TGTGCCAGCAGTTACTCCGGGCAGGGTAGCTATGGCTACACCTTC,CASSYSGQGSYGYTF
NA,TRBJ2-3,NA,TRBV20-1,TGCAGTGCTAGTAGTTTAGCGGCTACAGATACGCAGTATTTT,CSASSLAATDTQYF
few,TRBJ1-1,TRBD1,TRBV9,TGTGCCAGCAGCGTTCTCCGGGACAGTGGCCCTGAAGCTTTCTTT,CASSVLRDSGPEAFF
NA,TRBJ1-2,NA,TRBV9,TGTGCCAGCGGCCTTGGGGCCTCCTATGGCTACACCTTC,CASGLGASYGYTF
NA,TRBJ1-5,NA,TRBV9,TGTGCCAGCAGCGTAGGAGACTACGGCAATCAGCCCCAGCATTTT,CASSVGDYGNQPQHF
NA,TRBJ2-1,NA,TRBV18,TGTGCCAGCTCACCAATGCCCCCACTAGAGGATGAGCAGTTCTTC,CASSPMPPLEDEQFF
NA,TRBJ1-4,NA,TRBV4-2,TGTGCCAGCAGCCAAGAGCGCAGGAACGAAAAACTGTTTTTT,CASSQERRNEKLFF
NA,TRBJ1-1,TRBD1,TRBV12-3/TRBV12-4,TGTGCCAGCAGCAGACAGGGGGCGCAAACTGAAGCTTTCTTT,CASSRQGAQTEAFF
once,TRBJ1-1,NA,TRBV20-1,TGCAGTGCTAGAGATAGGAGGCGGAACACTGAAGCTTTCTTT,CSARDRRRNTEAFF
NA,TRBJ2-7,NA,TRBV29-1,TGCAGCGTTGTCCGGGACACGGTCTGGGAGCAGTACTTC,CSVVRDTVWEQYF
NA,TRBJ2-3,TRBD2,TRBV5-1,TGCGCCAGCAGCTTGGTTTCTAGCGGGAGTACAGATACGCAGTATTTT,CASSLVSSGSTDTQYF
many,TRBJ2-1,TRBD2,TRBV12-3/TRBV12-4,TGTGCCAGCAGTCCTAGCGGGTCCTACAATGAGCAGTTCTTC,CASSPSGSYNEQFF
few,TRBJ2-3,NA,TRBV10-3,TGTGCCATCAGTGAGTCTGGAAAAGGAGATACGCAGTATTTT,CAISESGKGDTQYF
NA,TRBJ2-5,TRBD1,TRBV29-1,TGCAGCGTTGAAGAGTGGACAGGGGGCGGAGAGACCCAGTACTTC,CSVEEWTGGGETQYF
NA,TRBJ2-7,NA,TRBV6-5,TGTGCCAGCAGTTACCGGCCTCCCAGGGCAAATTCGAACTACGAGCAGTACTTC,CASSYRPPRANSNYEQYF
NA,TRBJ2-6,NA,TRBV5-6,TGTGCCAGCAGCTTGGGGGCGGGGTGGGGGACCAACGTCCTGACTTTC,CASSLGAGWGTNVLTF
NA,TRBJ2-7,NA,TRBV13,TGTGCCAGCAGCAGTGGACAGAACTACGAGCAGTACTTC,CASSSGQNYEQYF
few,TRBJ1-2,NA,TRBV12-3/TRBV12-4,TGTGCCAGCAGTCTCAGGTCATCCGGATTCGGCTACACCTTC,CASSLRSSGFGYTF
few,TRBJ2-7,NA,TRBV6-2/TRBV6-3,TGTGCCAGCAGTTTCAACACTCCTTCGCCCGGGCTGAGTCGCGAGCAGTACTTC,CASSFNTPSPGLSREQYF
few,TRBJ1-2,NA,TRBV6-6,TGTGCCAGCAGTGCCCACGACCAGGGTAACTATGGCTACACCTTC,CASSAHDQGNYGYTF
many,TRBJ2-6,NA,TRBV12-3/TRBV12-4,TGTGCCAGCAGCCCAGGGGCTGGGGCCAACGTCCTGACTTTC,CASSPGAGANVLTF
NA,TRBJ2-4,NA,TRBV5-1,TGCGCCAGCAGCTTACAAGGGGTACGGGCCAAAAACATTCAGTACTTC,CASSLQGVRAKNIQYF
NA,TRBJ2-3,NA,TRBV13,TGTGCCAGCAGCAACCGGGACGGTAAAAGCACAGATACGCAGTATTTT,CASSNRDGKSTDTQYF
NA,TRBJ2-7,NA,TRBV10-3,TGTGCCATCAGTGGGAGTTACGAGCAGTACTTC,CAISGSYEQYF
few,TRBJ2-1,TRBD2,TRBV18,TGTGCCAGCTCACCATTTGGAGCGGGAGGATTTGGTGAGCAGTTCTTC,CASSPFGAGGFGEQFF
NA,TRBJ2-7,NA,TRBV21-1,TGTGCCAGCAGCGTGATGGGGAGCTACGAGCAGTACTTC,CASSVMGSYEQYF
once,TRBJ2-1,NA,TRBV7-9,TGTGCCAGCAGCTTAGATCTTGACCATGAGCAGTTCTTC,CASSLDLDHEQFF
few,TRBJ2-7,NA,TRBV20-1,TGCAGTGCTAGAGATGGTGGGGGACAAGGGGAGTACGAGCAGTACTTC,CSARDGGGQGEYEQYF
NA,TRBJ2-5,NA,TRBV6-5,TGTGCCAGCAGCCTCAGGATAGGGGGTCAAGAGACCCAGTACTTC,CASSLRIGGQETQYF
NA,TRBJ1-1,NA,TRBV7-2,TGTGCCAGCAGCTTTCGACAGCAGCTCCCTGAAGCTTTCTTT,CASSFRQQLPEAFF
NA,TRBJ2-5,NA,TRBV3-1,TGTGCCAGCAGCCAATGGGCCAAGGAAGAGACCCAGTACTTC,CASSQWAKEETQYF